Listed here are 24 T cell receptor gamma chains from one sample, sequenced in a study of Vδ1+ human thymocytes (dated by TCRdb to about 2018). The run used an Illumina MiSeq. RNA was extracted with the RNeasy mini kit and reverse transcribed using Superscript III. Multiplex PCR was used to generate CDR3 amplicons, with pooled V-gene forward primers and a constant-region reverse primer carrying Illumina adaptor overhangs. TCRdb recomputed clones from the public reads with CATT; identical DNA rows were then combined. In all, the sample holds several thousand gamma-chain clones, and approximately 55% of those were seen once. The ten biggest clones cover roughly 1.4% of the sample. These receptors are not linked to any known antigen. The paper as a whole reports these results and caveats: Thymic TRG and TRD repertoires appeared highly polyclonal with Gaussian CDR3 length distributions, unlike oligoclonal peripheral blood repertoires.

The sequencing sample was made of Vdelta1+ gamma-delta thymocytes from the thymus. The sample's cell subset or site, from its label and the paper: FACS-sorted CD3+ TCRalphabeta- TCRVdelta1+ TCRVdelta2- thymocytes. These receptors were collected from a girl under three years old who had congenital heart surgery.

This clone occurred once. The J segment was not called; the V segment is TRGV9. Germline values: CDR1 GITISATS, CDR2 ISYDGTV (reference sequence). The CDR3 has 13 amino acids. CDR3 sequence reads: CALCPPPCYKELF. DNA for the CDR3: TGTGCCTTGTGTCCCCCACCCTGTTATAAGGAACTCTTT.

The chain couples TRGV3 to TRGJ1 or TRGJ2. TCRdb gives no J gene; it was assigned here by matching the DNA to germline. The trim removed 4 bases at V and 3 bases at J, leaving 6 bases unmatched. The CDR3 covers 13 residues. CDR1 and CDR2 (germline): VTNTFY, YDVSTARD (reference sequence). The CDR3 nucleotides read TGTGCCACCTGGGATCAGGGTTATTATAAGAAACTCTTT. Protein: CATWDQGYYKKLF.

This clone was observed once. The chain couples TRGV4 to TRGJP2. Here the J gene came from matching the DNA to germline, since TCRdb omits it. The CDR3 runs to 14 residues. The ends lost 1 base at V and 3 bases at J; junction bases unmatched: 2. CDR1 EGSTGY and CDR2 YDSYTSSV come from the germline V gene. The CDR3 loop is CATWDGCSDWIKTF. The CDR3 region has the DNA TGTGCCACCTGGGATGGTTGTAGTGATTGGATCAAGACGTTT.

The gene calls are TRGV5 and TRGJ1 or TRGJ2. No J gene was available from TCRdb, and it was assigned here by a germline match of the DNA. The germline CDR1 and CDR2 sequences are VINAFY and YDVSNSKD. The CDR3 is 12 amino acids. V dropped 0 bases and J dropped 9; count of bases not matched to a gene: 5. DNA of the CDR3: TGTGCCACCTGGGACAGGCCCTTTAAGAAACTCTTT. Translation gives CATWDRPFKKLF.

V is TRGV8 and J is TRGJ1 or TRGJ2. As TCRdb names no J gene, one was assigned here on the basis of a DNA match to germline. With V trimmed by 5 bases and J by 2 bases, 3 bases remained unmatched. Germline V gene lookup returns CDR1 VENAVY and CDR2 YDSYNSRV. The CDR3 runs 12 residues. The CDR3 DNA reads as TGTGCCACCTGGGCCCATTATTATAAGAAACTCTTT. This codes for CATWAHYYKKLF.

This sequence joins TRGV4 and TRGJ1 or TRGJ2. As TCRdb names no J gene, one was assigned here on the basis of a DNA match to germline. Germline loops: CDR1 EGSTGY, CDR2 YDSYTSSV. There are 12 residues in the CDR3. Losses at the gene ends were 0 bases for V and 10 bases for J; bases not matched to a gene: 6. The CDR3 region is CATWDGPRKKLF. The DNA for the CDR3 is TGTGCCACCTGGGATGGGCCAAGGAAGAAACTCTTT.

This clone came up a few times. Other nucleotide sequences from this sample produce the same CDR3. This chain links TRGV9 with TRGJ1 or TRGJ2. TCRdb records no J gene; here it was assigned by comparing the DNA to germline. Trimming cost V 1 base and J 9 bases; bases outside gene matches: 3. Germline V gives CDR1 GITISATS, CDR2 ISYDGTV (reference sequence). The CDR3 loop spans 11 amino acids. CDR3: CALWEVPKKLF. The CDR3 DNA sequence: TGTGCCTTGTGGGAGGTCCCTAAGAAACTCTTT.

The chain carries TRGV3 and TRGJ1 or TRGJ2. As TCRdb names no J gene, one was assigned here on the basis of a DNA match to germline. The germline CDR1 and CDR2 sequences are VTNTFY and YDVSTARD (reference sequence). Trimming took 5 bases from V and 4 from J; bases not matched to a gene: 8. The CDR3 totals 13 residues. In DNA, the CDR3 is TGTGCCACCTGGGCCCACGCCTATTATAAGAAACTCTTT. Translation gives CATWAHAYYKKLF.

A note on this clone: This specimen includes other DNA sequences encoding the same CDR3. The chain couples TRGV3 to TRGJ1 or TRGJ2. The J gene comes from matching the DNA to germline here; TCRdb lacks it. Germline CDR1 and CDR2: VTNTFY and YDVSTARD (reference sequence). CDR3 length: 12 amino acids. V gave up 0 bases and J gave up 10 bases; unmatched junction bases: 6. The CDR3 sequence is CATWDRPRKKLF. The CDR3 coding sequence is TGTGCCACCTGGGACAGGCCTCGAAAGAAACTCTTT.

The chain recombines TRGV5 with TRGJ1 or TRGJ2. In the absence of a J gene in TCRdb, the DNA was matched to germline to assign it here. The CDR3 has 12 amino acids. V lost 0 bases and J lost 10; bases outside the gene matches: 6. CDR1 and CDR2 from the germline V gene are VINAFY and YDVSNSKD. The CDR3 reads CATWDRQVKKLF. CDR3 DNA: TGTGCCACCTGGGACAGGCAGGTCAAGAAACTCTTT.

The gene calls are TRGV2 and TRGJP2. Germline CDR1 reads EGSNGY; CDR2 reads YDSYNSKV. Losses at the gene ends were 2 bases for V and 5 bases for J; bases not matched to a gene: 2. This CDR3 has 13 residues. DNA for the CDR3: TGTGCCACCTGGGACGTGAGTGATTGGATCAAGACGTTT. The encoded protein is CATWDVSDWIKTF.

The table lists this clone with a few counts. The rearrangement links TRGV9 to TRGJ1 or TRGJ2. Germline trimming cut 0 bases from V and 12 bases from J; bases unmatched to any gene: 5. CDR3 length: 11 residues. CDR1 is GITISATS, CDR2 ISYDGTV, per germline (reference sequence). The CDR3 is CALWEVLAKLF. DNA for the CDR3: TGTGCCTTGTGGGAGGTGCTGGCGAAACTCTTT.

On this clone itself: Sequence at one end of the junction differs from germline and may be a read error. V is TRGV9 and J is TRGJP. The J gene, missing from TCRdb, was assigned here through DNA to germline matching. Germline V lookup: CDR1 GITISATS, CDR2 ISYDGTV (reference sequence). This CDR3 contains 13 residues. CDR3 sequence reads: CAGTRVGQKIKVF. The CDR3 nucleotides are TGCGCGGGTACAAGAGTTGGGCAAAAAATCAAGGTATTT.

For this clone: Additional DNA sequences in this sample encode the identical CDR3. This chain joins TRGV3 and TRGJ1 or TRGJ2. Assignment of the J gene here rests on matching the DNA to germline, because TCRdb gives none. Germline loops: CDR1 VTNTFY, CDR2 YDVSTARD (reference sequence). This CDR3 has 13 residues. V lost 0 bases and J lost 10; bases outside the gene matches: 9. In DNA form, the CDR3 reads TGTGCCACCTGGGACAGGGGGGGCGGAAAGAAACTCTTT. Encoded protein: CATWDRGGGKKLF.

Details on this clone: Other DNA sequences in this sample translate to the same CDR3. This chain joins TRGV9 and TRGJ1 or TRGJ2. This CDR3 is built from 11 residues. V trimming: 1 base; J trimming: 9 bases; junction bases outside the gene matches: 3. From germline, CDR1 is GITISATS and CDR2 ISYDGTV (reference sequence). CDR3 bases: TGTGCCTTGTGGGAGGTTCCTAAGAAACTCTTT. Its protein product is CALWEVPKKLF.

The genes are TRGV3 and TRGJ1 or TRGJ2. Here the J gene came from matching the DNA to germline, since TCRdb omits it. Germline V lookup: CDR1 VTNTFY, CDR2 YDVSTARD (reference sequence). This CDR3 is 17 amino acids long. V was pared by 0 bases and J by 0 bases, with 11 bases of the junction left unmatched. In DNA form, the CDR3 reads TGTGCCACCTGGGACAGGCTAGGGGCGAAGAATTATTATAAGAAACTCTTT. Translating gives CATWDRLGAKNYYKKLF.

V usage is TRGV3 and J usage is TRGJP2. The germline gives CDR1 VTNTFY, CDR2 YDVSTARD (reference sequence). CDR3 length equals 15 residues. The V segment lost 0 bases and the J segment 2 bases; nucleotides outside the gene matches: 3. This CDR3 reads CATWDRQSSDWIKTF. The CDR3 region has the DNA TGTGCCACCTGGGACAGGCAGAGTAGTGATTGGATCAAGACGTTT.

The J gene is TRGJ1 or TRGJ2, the V gene TRGV3. The J gene, missing from TCRdb, was assigned here through DNA to germline matching. V was clipped by 0 bases and J by 7 bases; unmatched bases: 9. Germline CDR1 VTNTFY, CDR2 YDVSTARD (reference sequence). This CDR3 is 14 amino acids long. The CDR3 nucleotides read TGTGCCACCTGGGACAGGGGCCGTGGCTATAAGAAACTCTTT. Its protein product is CATWDRGRGYKKLF.

A few counts support this clone. Mismatch with germline at one junction end may stem from a read error. The rearrangement joins TRGV4 to TRGJ1 or TRGJ2. Looked up from germline, CDR1 is EGSTGY and CDR2 is YDSYTSSV. The CDR3 covers 13 residues. The CDR3 loop reads CASWDAWPYRKLF. DNA for the CDR3: TGTGCCTCCTGGGATGCTTGGCCTTATAGGAAACTCTTT.

TRGV4 is the V gene, and the J gene was not called. Germline-derived CDR1 and CDR2 are EGSTGY and YDSYTSSV. This CDR3 is 13 amino acids long. CDR3 residues: CATWDGPGWIETF. CDR3 nucleotide sequence: TGTGCCACCTGGGATGGGCCCGGTTGGATCGAGACGTTT.

The V call is TRGV4, the J call TRGJ1 or TRGJ2. Trimming at V came to 0 bases and at J to 6 bases, leaving 8 bases not matched to a gene. The CDR3 has 14 residues. Per the germline V gene, CDR1 is EGSTGY and CDR2 is YDSYTSSV. CDR3 protein: CATWDGPGCYKKLF. DNA for the CDR3: TGTGCCACCTGGGATGGGCCGGGGTGTTATAAGAAACTCTTT.

The chain employs TRGV3 and TRGJ1 or TRGJ2. The J gene was missing in TCRdb and was found by matching the end of the DNA to germline. V dropped 1 base and J dropped 6; count of bases not matched to a gene: 12. Germline V CDR1 and CDR2: VTNTFY, YDVSTARD (reference sequence). This CDR3 has 15 residues. The CDR3 loop reads CATWDSPLCSYKKLF. The CDR3 DNA reads TGTGCCACCTGGGACAGCCCTCTTTGCAGTTATAAGAAACTCTTT.

This clone was counted a few times. The chain uses TRGV9 and TRGJ1 or TRGJ2. TCRdb is silent on the J gene; assignment here came from matching the DNA to germline. This CDR3 spans 12 amino acids. CDR1 is GITISATS, CDR2 ISYDGTV, per germline (reference sequence). Losses at the gene ends were 4 bases for V and 8 bases for J; bases not matched to a gene: 8. Here the CDR3 DNA reads TGTGCCTTGTGGGATTGGTGTGATAAGAAACTCTTT. Its protein is CALWDWCDKKLF.

The count of this clone is one. The V call is TRGV4, the J call TRGJ1 or TRGJ2. The J gene was missing in TCRdb and was found by matching the end of the DNA to germline. The junction had 5 bases not matched to a gene; V was cut back by 5 bases and J by 4 bases. CDR1 is EGSTGY and CDR2 is YDSYTSSV in the germline V gene. CDR3 length equals 12 residues. CDR3 sequence (DNA): TGTGCCACCTGGGGCTGGTATTATAAGAAACTCTTT. This translates into CATWGWYYKKLF.